The source of this TCR beta chain is a study of blood T cell repertoires in COVID-19. Original analysis: Nucleated cell number was recorded as an estimate derived from reference gene primer amplification. Some clones are missing from TCRdb's copy, which holds only in-frame ones; the method was immunoSEQ multiplex PCR. V and J calls plus clone size are reproduced from that table; the DNA served to infer D and trimming. Among approximately 500,000 clones, around nine tenths were seen once, and the ten largest hold under 8.5%. The CDR3 sequence is 16 residues long. With V trimmed by 4 bases and J by 5 bases, 6 bases remained unmatched. The germline gives CDR1 LNHDA, CDR2 SQIVND (reference sequence). The Seattle site enrolled patients during active infection and followed them longitudinally.

This TCR came from a woman between 50 and 59 years old with COVID-19, enrolled during active disease. The chain is built from TRBV19 and TRBJ2-5; 14 bases map to TRBD2. The sequencing sample was made of peripheral blood. The CDR3 here is CASSTWTSGGSETQYF. Written as DNA, the CDR3 is TGTGCCAGTAGTACCTGGACTAGCGGGGGGTCGGAGACCCAGTACTTC.